Each of the 14 T cell receptor beta chains below was sequenced from the same sample in a study of T cells in narcolepsy. The table came from immunoSEQ multiplex PCR; TCRdb's copy has only in-frame clones and leaves some out. The table shows about 34,000 clones, with 80% to 85% occurring only once. Sequenced sample: CD45RA- memory CD4+ T cells from PBMCs. Receptor source: a human donor with narcolepsy.

The chain is built from TRBV2 and TRBJ2-1; D not certain. Germline V gives CDR1 SNHLY, CDR2 FYNNEI. This CDR3 contains 15 residues. V was cut by 6 bases and J by 1 base, with 13 bases left in between. The CDR3 sequence: CASRATATSYNEQFF. CDR3 coding DNA: TGTGCCAGCAGAGCTACAGCTACGTCCTACAATGAGCAGTTCTTC.

The J gene is TRBJ2-7, the V gene TRBV7-2, with 8 bases that match TRBD1. The V gene end was trimmed by 5 bases and the J gene end by 4 bases; junction bases not matched to a gene: 7. The CDR3 is made up of 14 amino acids. The germline V gene encodes CDR1 SGHTA and CDR2 FQGNSA. Written as DNA, the CDR3 is TGTGCCAGCAGCCCCTTTCAGGGGGCTTACGAGCAGTACTTC. Translation gives CASSPFQGAYEQYF. The full variable domain, completed using reference TRBV7-2 and TRBJ2-7, is GAGVSQSPSNKVTEKGKDVELRCDPISGHTALYWYRQSLGQGLEFLIYFQGNSAPDKSGLPSDRFSAERTGGSVSTLTIQRTQQEDSAVYLCASSPFQGAYEQYFGPGTRLTVT.

This clone came up a few times. The CDR3 protein is CASSLGVLETQYF. CDR3 coding DNA: TGTGCCAGCAGCTTAGGGGTTTTAGAGACCCAGTACTTC. This sequence joins TRBV7-8 and TRBJ2-5, with D unclear. Germline V gives CDR1 SGHVS, CDR2 FQNEAQ. CDR3 size: 13 residues. Trimming took off 1 base at V and 4 bases at J, with 7 bases between the two ends.

The chain combines TRBV5-1 with TRBJ1-1; perhaps TRBD1 as D (5 bases). The CDR3 is made up of 14 amino acids. Germline loops: CDR1 SGHRS, CDR2 YFSETQ. The ends were cut back, 0 bases at V and 5 bases at J, with 11 bases in the middle. The CDR3 sequence is CASSLAGGTTEAFF. The DNA for the CDR3 is TGCGCCAGCAGCTTGGCTGGAGGGACGACTGAAGCTTTCTTT.

The rearrangement uses TRBV7-8 and TRBJ1-6; 9 positions agree with TRBD1. The V and J ends lost 3 bases and 6 bases, in that order; junction bases with no gene match: 6. CDR3 length: 16 residues. The germline gives CDR1 SGHVS, CDR2 FQNEAQ. CDR3 sequence reads: CASSFRTGETNSPLHF. CDR3 coding DNA: TGTGCCAGCAGCTTTCGGACAGGGGAGACTAATTCACCCCTCCACTTT.

The chain couples TRBV28 to TRBJ2-7; 8 nucleotides line up with TRBD2. V was clipped by 2 bases and J by 3 bases; unmatched bases: 9. Germline values: CDR1 MDHEN, CDR2 SYDVKM. This CDR3 contains 16 residues. The CDR3 sequence: CASSLPGGSGIYEQYF. CDR3 DNA sequence: TGTGCCAGCAGTTTACCTGGTGGTAGCGGGATCTACGAGCAGTACTTC.

This sequence joins TRBV5-1 and TRBJ1-2; D is undetermined. Deletions cut 0 bases from V and 8 bases from J, with 17 bases between. This CDR3 is built from 15 residues. Germline V gives CDR1 SGHRS, CDR2 YFSETQ. The CDR3 DNA is TGCGCCAGCAGCTTGGCCGTCGGGGAGGGAGGAGGCTACACCTTC. Translation: CASSLAVGEGGGYTF.

The chain uses TRBV18 and TRBJ1-3; D not resolved. Germline-derived CDR1 and CDR2 are KGHSH and LQKENI. V was trimmed by 0 bases and J by 0 bases, leaving 9 bases between them. The length of the CDR3 is 16 residues. DNA of the CDR3: TGTGCCAGCTCACCACCGGTGAGGTCCTCTGGAAACACCATATATTTT. This encodes CASSPPVRSSGNTIYF.

The rearrangement links TRBV7-9 to TRBJ2-7; D perhaps matches TRBD1 (6 bases). Trimming removed 5 bases at V and 3 bases at J, with 8 bases between. Germline CDR1 reads SEHNR; CDR2 reads FQNEAQ (reference sequence). The CDR3 contains 12 residues. The chain's CDR3 is CASSAQGYEQYF. The DNA of the CDR3 is TGTGCCAGCAGCGCACAGGGCTACGAGCAGTACTTC.

The chain couples TRBV6-1 to TRBJ1-1; D gene unclear. In germline, CDR1 is MNHNS, CDR2 SASEGT. Trimming took off 8 bases at V and 1 base at J, with 8 bases between the two ends. The CDR3 is 12 residues long. CDR3 region: CASHDGNTEAFF. CDR3 in DNA: TGTGCCAGCCATGACGGGAACACTGAAGCTTTCTTT.

The rearrangement links TRBV14 to TRBJ1-4; D is undetermined. The CDR3 extends over 16 amino acids. V was cut by 4 bases and J by 6 bases, with 18 bases left in between. Germline CDR1 SGHDN, CDR2 FVKESK. The CDR3 spells CASSLKITGLDEKLFF. The CDR3 DNA sequence: TGTGCCAGCAGCCTCAAAATTACGGGGTTGGATGAAAAACTGTTTTTT. Together with reference TRBV14 and TRBJ1-4, the CDR3 gives the full variable domain: EAGVTQFPSHSVIEKGQTVTLRCDPISGHDNLYWYRRVMGKEIKFLLHFVKESKQDESGMPNNRFLAERTGGTYSTLKVQPAELEDSGVYFCASSLKITGLDEKLFFGSGTQLSVL.

This chain uses TRBV7-9 with TRBJ2-7; 8 bases match TRBD1. J gave up 6 bases and V 4 bases, and 11 bases lay outside the gene matches. Germline V CDR1 and CDR2: SEHNR, FQNEAQ (reference sequence). The length of the CDR3 is 15 residues. The CDR3 sequence: CASSSSWQGAFEQYF. The CDR3 DNA follows: TGTGCCAGCAGCTCCTCGTGGCAGGGGGCATTCGAGCAGTACTTC.

The chain recombines TRBV19 with TRBJ2-5; TRBD2 is a possible D gene (6 bases). This CDR3 is 13 amino acids long. The germline CDR1 and CDR2 sequences are LNHDA and SQIVND (reference sequence). With 5 bases removed from V and 5 bases from J, the gap between germline ends came to 12 bases. The CDR3 sequence: CASSLLAGETQYF. In DNA form, the CDR3 reads TGTGCCAGTAGTCTACTAGCAGGCGAGACCCAGTACTTC.

The chain combines TRBV10-2 with TRBJ2-1, with 7 positions matching TRBD2. V lost 9 bases and J lost 5; bases outside the gene matches: 10. Germline-derived CDR1 and CDR2 are WSHSY and SAAADI. The CDR3 is 14 amino acids. In nucleotides, the CDR3 is TGCGCCAGTTCTCTTAGCGGGTTTAACAATGAGCAGTTCTTC. Protein product: CASSLSGFNNEQFF.